Listed here are 23 T cell receptor beta chains from one sample, sequenced in a study of beta chain features in type 1 diabetes. TCRB transcripts that were expressed got sequenced, as all of the isolated RNA had been reverse transcribed. Profiling relied on immunoSEQ multiplex PCR, and the TCRdb table lists in-frame clones only, not all of them. The sample includes nearly 350,000 clones, 8% of them seen just once. The specimen sequenced was central memory CD4+ T cells from blood. The source of these receptors is a woman between 18 and 30 years old in good health.

The rearrangement uses TRBV5-4 and TRBJ2-1; 8 bases are a match to TRBD2. Germline values: CDR1 SGHNT, CDR2 YYREEE (reference sequence). The CDR3 loop spans 16 amino acids. V lost 4 bases and J lost 9; bases outside the gene matches: 15. In DNA, the CDR3 is TGTGCCAGCAGCAACGGTGGTCGAGCGGGAGAGGGTGAGCAGTTCTTC. Amino acid sequence: CASSNGGRAGEGEQFF.

This clone was seen a handful of times. The CDR3 DNA reads as TGTGCCAGCAGCCGAGAGCGGATTAGCACAGATACGCAGTATTTT. Its translation is CASSRERISTDTQYF. The rearrangement uses TRBV4-2 and TRBJ2-3, with a weak D call TRBD2 (5 bases). Germline loops: CDR1 LGHNA, CDR2 YNFKEQ. V dropped 4 bases and J dropped 0 bases, with 11 bases sitting between them. The CDR3 consists of 15 residues.

In its sample, this clone was seen a few times. This chain connects TRBV7-8 to TRBJ2-3; 9 bases agree with TRBD2. The CDR3 runs to 15 residues. The J segment lost 2 bases and the V segment lost 3 bases, leaving 3 bases of the junction unmatched. Per germline, CDR1 SGHVS and CDR2 FQNEAQ. CDR3 sequence: CASSFLAGNTDTQYF. CDR3 nucleotide sequence: TGTGCCAGCAGCTTTCTAGCGGGAAACACAGATACGCAGTATTTT.

This clone was seen a few times. The rearrangement links TRBV28 to TRBJ2-3, with D tentatively TRBD2 (6 bases). This CDR3 is built from 13 residues. V was pared by 6 bases and J by 5 bases, with 12 bases between. Germline CDR1 MDHEN, CDR2 SYDVKM. The CDR3 DNA reads as TGTGCCAGCAGCAATCACGGGGGAGATACGCAGTATTTT. This translates into CASSNHGGDTQYF.

The V gene is TRBV2, the J gene TRBJ2-7, with TRBD2 matching over 10 bases. The CDR3 length is 14 residues. Germline loops: CDR1 SNHLY, CDR2 FYNNEI. J gave up 4 bases and V 3 bases, and 3 bases lay outside the gene matches. The CDR3 is CASSEELAGYEQYF. The CDR3 DNA reads as TGTGCCAGCAGTGAGGAACTAGCGGGGTACGAGCAGTACTTC.

This clone was observed a handful of times. The same CDR3 is also encoded by other DNA sequences in this sample. The chain employs TRBV27 and TRBJ2-7; D might be TRBD1 or TRBD2, each matching 5 bases. V lost 2 bases, J lost 2 bases, and 10 bases lay in between. The CDR3 sequence is 14 residues long. Germline V gene sequence: CDR1 MNHEY, CDR2 SMNVEV (reference sequence). The DNA of the CDR3 is TGTGCCAGCAGTTTAAAGGGGAGAGCCTACGAGCAGTACTTC. Protein sequence: CASSLKGRAYEQYF.

This clone turned up a few times. The genes are TRBV5-1 and TRBJ1-5; tentatively, D is TRBD1 (6 bases). V was trimmed by 2 bases and J by 3 bases, leaving 12 bases between them. Germline V gives CDR1 SGHRS, CDR2 YFSETQ. This CDR3 contains 15 residues. The CDR3 reads CASSFTAGANQPQHF. The CDR3 nucleotides read TGCGCCAGCAGCTTTACAGCAGGGGCCAATCAGCCCCAGCATTTT.

This clone showed up many times. The chain combines TRBV7-2 with TRBJ2-3, with D possibly being TRBD2 (6 bases). The germline V gene has CDR1 SGHTA and CDR2 FQGNSA. The CDR3 extends over 14 amino acids. Trimming removed 0 bases from V and 11 bases from J, with 15 bases in between. In DNA, the CDR3 is TGTGCCAGCAGCTTAGCGGCCCGGGGGAGTAGGCAGTATTTT. Protein sequence: CASSLAARGSRQYF.

This clone was detected a few times. The chain joins TRBV5-1 to TRBJ1-1; D remains unclear. CDR3 length: 14 residues. V lost 0 bases, J lost 4 bases, and 10 bases lay in between. Germline V gives CDR1 SGHRS, CDR2 YFSETQ. For the CDR3, the DNA is TGCGCCAGCAGCTTGGTTCCCCAGAGCACTGAAGCTTTCTTT. Amino acid sequence: CASSLVPQSTEAFF.

This clone was counted only a few times. The chain couples TRBV14 to TRBJ2-3; TRBD2 might be the D (6 bases). Germline values: CDR1 SGHDN, CDR2 FVKESK. V gave up 3 bases and J gave up 2 bases, with 12 bases separating them. CDR3 size: 15 residues. The CDR3 bases are TGTGCCAGCAGCCAGGGGACTCGCCCCACAGATACGCAGTATTTT. Translation: CASSQGTRPTDTQYF. Full variable domain (outside the CDR3, taken from reference TRBV14 and TRBJ2-3): EAGVTQFPSHSVIEKGQTVTLRCDPISGHDNLYWYRRVMGKEIKFLLHFVKESKQDESGMPNNRFLAERTGGTYSTLKVQPAELEDSGVYFCASSQGTRPTDTQYFGPGTRLTVL.

In this sample, this clone turned up a few times. The chain has TRBV5-1 and TRBJ2-2; no reliable D call. Per the germline V gene, CDR1 is SGHRS and CDR2 is YFSETQ. This CDR3 has 15 amino acids. Trimming left V 0 bases short and J 0 bases short, with 6 bases between. The CDR3 region is CASSLADSNTGELFF. CDR3 sequence (DNA): TGCGCCAGCAGCTTGGCAGATTCGAACACCGGGGAGCTGTTTTTT.

This clone came up a few times. This chain links TRBV7-2 with TRBJ2-5; 8 nucleotides match TRBD2. Germline assignment: CDR1 SGHTA and CDR2 FQGNSA. The length of the CDR3 is 16 residues. V lost 5 bases and J lost 2; bases outside the gene matches: 10. CDR3: CASSPNSGKGQETQYF. CDR3 coding DNA: TGTGCCAGCAGCCCTAATAGCGGGAAGGGTCAAGAGACCCAGTACTTC.

The rearrangement joins TRBV7-8 to TRBJ2-6; D gene ambiguous. The CDR3 has 14 amino acids. V shed 3 bases and J shed 1 base, with 4 bases lying between them. Germline values: CDR1 SGHVS, CDR2 FQNEAQ. The CDR3 region has the DNA TGTGCCAGCAGCTTGACATCTGGGGCCAACGTCCTGACTTTC. It codes for CASSLTSGANVLTF. The whole variable domain, remainder taken from reference TRBV7-8 and TRBJ2-6, is GAGVSQSPRYKVAKRGQDVALRCDPISGHVSLFWYQQALGQGPEFLTYFQNEAQLDKSGLPSDRFFAERPEGSVSTLKIQRTQQEDSAVYLCASSLTSGANVLTFGAGSRLTVL.

There are a few counts of this clone. The genes are TRBV5-1 and TRBJ2-3; D is uncertain. The V gene lost 4 bases and the J gene lost 7 bases, with 7 bases spanning the gap. Germline-derived CDR1 and CDR2 are SGHRS and YFSETQ. The CDR3 extends over 11 amino acids. This CDR3 is CASSRLYTQYF. CDR3 nucleotide sequence: TGCGCCAGCAGCCGGCTGTATACGCAGTATTTT.

This clone has more than one count but fewer than ten. The J gene is TRBJ1-3, the V gene TRBV7-2; TRBD1 matches at 7 bases. V lost 6 bases, J lost 5 bases, and 4 bases stayed unmatched. Germline assignment: CDR1 SGHTA and CDR2 FQGNSA. The CDR3 covers 13 residues. CDR3 in DNA: TGTGCCAGCAGGACAGGGTTGCGAAACACCATATATTTT. It is translated as CASRTGLRNTIYF.

The chain combines TRBV7-9 with TRBJ1-4, with unresolved D. This CDR3 has 15 residues. Trimming pared 7 bases from V and 1 base from J, leaving 13 bases between. CDR1 is SEHNR and CDR2 is FQNEAQ in the germline V gene (reference sequence). The CDR3 sequence: CASTSGQLTNEKLFF. The CDR3 DNA follows: TGTGCCAGCACCTCGGGTCAGCTAACTAATGAAAAACTGTTTTTT. The complete variable domain, with remaining parts taken from reference TRBV7-9 and TRBJ1-4, reads DTGVSQNPRHKITKRGQNVTFRCDPISEHNRLYWYRQTLGQGPEFLTYFQNEAQLEKSRLLSDRFSAERPKGSFSTLEIQRTEQGDSAMYLCASTSGQLTNEKLFFGSGTQLSVL.

The chain uses TRBV28 and TRBJ2-7; D unclear. CDR1 is MDHEN, CDR2 SYDVKM, per germline. CDR3 length: 15 residues. Trimming removed 2 bases at V and 0 bases at J, with 11 bases between. CDR3 residues: CASSLKAKSSYEQYF. The CDR3 coding sequence is TGTGCCAGCAGTTTAAAGGCCAAGAGCTCCTACGAGCAGTACTTC. Variable domain in full (rest from reference TRBV28 and TRBJ2-7): DVKVTQSSRYLVKRTGEKVFLECVQDMDHENMFWYRQDPGLGLRLIYFSYDVKMKEKGDIPEGYSVSREKKERFSLILESASTNQTSMYLCASSLKAKSSYEQYFGPGTRLTVT.

This clone was picked up a small number of times. The CDR3 protein is CASSPRTTAGNTIYF. CDR3 DNA sequence: TGTGCCAGCAGCCCCCGGACAACCGCTGGAAACACCATATATTTT. V and J are TRBV9 and TRBJ1-3, with a possible D match to TRBD1 (5 bases). This CDR3 has 15 residues. V lost 4 bases to trimming and J lost 2 bases, with 13 bases between them. Germline values: CDR1 SGDLS, CDR2 YYNGEE.

This clone was observed a few times. The chain combines TRBV7-9 with TRBJ2-1, with 12 bases that match TRBD1. Germline V gives CDR1 SEHNR, CDR2 FQNEAQ (reference sequence). Unmatched junction bases numbered 8, after V lost 5 bases and J lost 9 bases. The CDR3 is 15 amino acids. CDR3 sequence reads: CASSAAGTGGSEQFF. CDR3 coding DNA: TGTGCCAGCAGCGCTGCCGGGACAGGGGGCAGTGAGCAGTTCTTC.

This chain joins TRBV7-9 and TRBJ1-2; 7 nucleotides match TRBD1. Germline values: CDR1 SEHNR, CDR2 FQNEAQ (reference sequence). Trimming removed 6 bases from V and 7 bases from J; junction bases left unmatched: 8. This CDR3 region has 13 residues. CDR3 sequence: CASRYDREGGYTF. DNA of the CDR3: TGTGCCAGCAGATACGACAGGGAGGGTGGCTACACCTTC.

This chain links TRBV18 with TRBJ2-1; 8 nucleotides line up with TRBD2. The V gene end was trimmed by 5 bases and the J gene end by 8 bases; junction bases not matched to a gene: 11. The germline V gene has CDR1 KGHSH and CDR2 LQKENI. The CDR3 has 15 amino acids. CDR3 DNA: TGTGCCAGCTCAAAGGCGGGAGGCCAAGGGGATGAGCAGTTCTTC. This sequence encodes CASSKAGGQGDEQFF. Full variable domain (missing parts from reference TRBV18 and TRBJ2-1): NAGVMQNPRHLVRRRGQEARLRCSPMKGHSHVYWYRQLPEEGLKFMVYLQKENIIDESGMPKERFSAEFPKEGPSILRIQQVVRGDSAAYFCASSKAGGQGDEQFFGPGTRLTVL.

In its sample, this clone was seen a few times. The chain employs TRBV10-3 and TRBJ2-3; 13 bases are a match to TRBD2. Germline CDR1 reads ENHRY; CDR2 reads SYGVKD. J lost 0 bases, V lost 5 bases, and 11 bases had no gene match. The CDR3 runs to 19 residues. Written as DNA, the CDR3 is TGTGCCATCAGTACTAGCGGGAGGGCCGGGACTTCTAGCACAGATACGCAGTATTTT. This sequence encodes CAISTSGRAGTSSTDTQYF.

This chain connects TRBV2 to TRBJ2-3, with D hard to call. CDR3 length: 11 residues. Per germline, CDR1 SNHLY and CDR2 FYNNEI. V shed 10 bases and J shed 2 bases, with 7 bases lying between them. The CDR3 DNA follows: TGTGCCACATCCTACACAGATACGCAGTATTTT. Its translation: CATSYTDTQYF.